The next 8 T cell receptor beta chains were all read from a single sample in a study of T cells after yellow fever vaccination. TCRdb re-derived calls from the 5' RACE reads in MiXCR, one entry per CDR3 protein. The sample records 450,000 to 550,000 distinct CDR3 sequences, around a fifth being singletons. The material sequenced was PBMCs, taken approximately 22 days after the first yellow fever vaccination. The receptors originated from a man in his late teens or twenties who received the YFV17D yellow fever vaccine.

The CDR3 region has the DNA TGTGCCAGCAGCGTATTAGCGGGGAGCCTTCTCCAAGAGACCCAGTACTTC. This codes for CASSVLAGSLLQETQYF. The V gene is TRBV9, the J gene TRBJ2-5; TRBD2 matches at 8 bases. Germline V gene data show CDR1 as SGDLS and CDR2 as YYNGEE. Unmatched junction bases numbered 9, after V lost 1 base and J lost 1 base. This CDR3 has 17 residues.

The chain combines TRBV7-2 with TRBJ2-3; D is uncertain. Trimming took 3 bases from V and 4 from J, leaving 11 bases between them. The length of the CDR3 is 14 residues. CDR1 is SGHTA and CDR2 is FQGNSA in the germline V gene. CDR3 residues: CASSFTSAPDTQYF. CDR3 sequence (DNA): TGTGCCAGCAGCTTCACTTCGGCGCCAGATACGCAGTATTTT.

This clonotype appeared many times. The rearrangement uses TRBV5-1 and TRBJ2-1; weak D call: TRBD1 (5 bases). V was cut by 0 bases and J by 9 bases, with 10 bases left in between. The CDR3 is 13 amino acids. From germline, CDR1 is SGHRS and CDR2 YFSETQ. CDR3: CASSLAQGGEQFF. For the CDR3, the DNA is TGCGCCAGCAGCTTGGCCCAGGGCGGTGAGCAGTTCTTC.

This clonotype was seen only a few times. This rearrangement joins TRBV6-2 or TRBV6-3 to TRBJ2-1, with D unresolved. From germline, CDR1 is MNHEY and CDR2 SVGEGT. V was pared by 8 bases and J by 5 bases, with 13 bases between. The CDR3 has 13 amino acids. The CDR3, as DNA: TGTGCCAGCGATAGGCTCCCCCACAATGAGCAGTTCTTC. It is translated as CASDRLPHNEQFF.

This clonotype occurred a few times. V usage is TRBV7-9 and J usage is TRBJ1-1; D ambiguous. Trimming cost V 7 bases and J 1 base, with 10 bases left between them. CDR3 length equals 13 residues. Germline CDR1 reads SEHNR; CDR2 reads FQNEAQ (reference sequence). The CDR3 bases are TGTGCCAGCAAACAAAAAGGGAACACTGAAGCTTTCTTT. Translating it yields CASKQKGNTEAFF.

The V gene is TRBV7-8, the J gene TRBJ1-2; no clear D gene. The CDR3 contains 14 residues. Germline V gives CDR1 SGHVS, CDR2 FQNEAQ. V was clipped by 1 base and J by 2 bases, with 8 bases between them. The CDR3 region is CASSLDLVNYGYTF. The CDR3 bases are TGTGCCAGCAGCTTAGACCTAGTGAACTATGGCTACACCTTC.

The chain recombines TRBV7-2 with TRBJ1-1; D call uncertain. The CDR3 has 15 residues. Per germline, CDR1 SGHTA and CDR2 FQGNSA. Trimming removed 5 bases from V and 5 bases from J, with 18 bases in between. The chain's CDR3 is CASSREAFIGTEAFF. Here the CDR3 DNA reads TGTGCCAGCAGCCGAGAGGCATTTATCGGGACTGAAGCTTTCTTT.

This clonotype was counted only a few times. The rearrangement links TRBV5-1 to TRBJ2-6; no firm D call. V lost 6 bases, J lost 0 bases, and 19 bases lay in between. This CDR3 comprises 18 residues. Germline lookup yields CDR1 SGHRS and CDR2 YFSETQ. CDR3 sequence reads: CASTVSHNLNSGANVLTF. The CDR3 nucleotides are TGCGCCAGCACAGTTAGCCATAATCTAAACTCTGGGGCCAACGTCCTGACTTTC.